A single T cell receptor (beta chain) is shown here with its context. Its specificity is unknown. At one end the junction does not follow the germline gene, possibly because of a read error. Alongside a J-beta primer mix, a sample-barcoded 5' primer served in a second PCR lasting roughly 7 to 11 cycles. Each cDNA molecule carried a tag from a template-switch adaptor that contained 12 random nucleotides. From the 5' RACE reads, TCRdb called clonotypes with MiXCR, one entry per CDR3 protein. The sample has about 730,000 distinct CDR3 sequences, roughly 47% seen once; the top ten hold 20% to 25%. The sample originates from a study of blood T cells in healthy people across ages. The V gene's germline CDR1 is SSHAT and CDR2 FNYEAQ (reference sequence). The CDR3 has 13 residues. Study observations and caveats: Diversity of TCR beta per million T cells declined in a roughly linear way with age.

The sequenced sample was blood. The receptor's source is a woman in her fifties or sixties in good health. The chain uses TRBV7-7 and TRBJ2-5; weak D call: TRBD2 (5 bases). The tail of the sequence fits TRBJ2-1 better, so the J call may be wrong. The CDR3 loop is CASSLAPRETQFF. In nucleotides, the CDR3 is TGTGCTAGCAGCTTAGCGCCCCGAGAGACCCAGTTCTTC.